A single sample is the source of the 15 T cell receptor beta chains below, sequenced in a study of T cell responses to AZD1222 COVID-19 vaccine (dated by TCRdb to 2020 to 2022). The library was obtained by the immunoSEQ multiplex PCR assay. TCRdb limited this immuneACCESS table to in-frame rearrangements with V and J called. A share of clones is missing; checked studies link under half to unresolved V genes, and the rest is unexplained. Here the sample has around 63,000 clones; roughly 87% occur a single time. The ten largest clones represent less than 20% of the sample. According to the study, the label for this sample's time point signals: baseline before first vaccination. Material: peripheral blood, obtained on day 0 of AZD1222 vaccination. These receptors were obtained from an adult in good health.

The chain recombines TRBV27 with TRBJ1-6; 10 bases are a match to TRBD1. V lost 4 bases and J lost 14; bases outside the gene matches: 8. Germline V gives CDR1 MNHEY, CDR2 SMNVEV (reference sequence). The CDR3 has 14 residues. The CDR3 DNA reads as TGTGCCAGCAGTTCCGGGACAGGGGTCTCTTCCCTCCACTTT. Encoded protein: CASSSGTGVSSLHF.

The J gene is TRBJ1-2, the V gene TRBV5-4; TRBD1 is a possible D gene (5 bases). Looked up from germline, CDR1 is SGHNT and CDR2 is YYREEE (reference sequence). This CDR3 has 13 residues. V gave up 7 bases and J gave up 4 bases, with 14 bases separating them. CDR3 DNA sequence: TGTGCCAGCGGGGCCTCTTTCGGCTATGGCTACACCTTC. It is translated as CASGASFGYGYTF.

This chain uses TRBV18 with TRBJ2-2; the D is unclear. Germline V lookup: CDR1 KGHSH, CDR2 LQKENI. V lost 3 bases and J lost 6, with 11 bases in between. CDR3 size: 14 residues. CDR3 DNA sequence: TGTGCCAGCTCACCGATTAGGTCTCCCGGGGAGCTGTTTTTT. This gives the protein CASSPIRSPGELFF.

This clone was found once. The chain links TRBV28 to TRBJ2-2, with TRBD1 matching 10 bases. Germline V CDR1 and CDR2: MDHEN, SYDVKM. The CDR3 is 15 amino acids. J lost 6 bases, V lost 3 bases, and 4 bases had no gene match. CDR3 loop: CASSFPGQGAGELFF. As DNA, the CDR3 is TGTGCCAGCAGTTTCCCTGGACAGGGGGCCGGGGAGCTGTTTTTT.

Details on this clone: An end of the junction differs from the germline gene, which may be a read error. V is TRBV27 and J is TRBJ2-7, with TRBD1 matching over 9 bases. The length of the CDR3 is 14 residues. Germline CDR1 MNHEY, CDR2 SMNVEV (reference sequence). The CDR3: CASRPGQGTYAQYF. The CDR3 bases are TGTGCCAGCAGACCCGGACAGGGGACTTACGCGCAGTACTTC.

The DNA of the CDR3 is TGCGCCAGCAGCTCGACCCTGGGACTAACCACCGGGGAGCTGTTTTTT. Its protein is CASSSTLGLTTGELFF. The V and J genes are TRBV5-1 and TRBJ2-2; 7 bases match TRBD2. The germline V gene has CDR1 SGHRS and CDR2 YFSETQ. The CDR3 runs to 16 residues. V shed 3 bases, J shed 4 bases, and the junction held 9 bases outside the gene matches.

V gene TRBV3-1 (or the pseudogene TRBV3-2) combines with J gene TRBJ1-3, with TRBD1 matching over 10 bases. In germline, CDR1 is LGHDT, CDR2 YNNKEL (reference sequence). The V and J ends lost 4 bases and 4 bases, in that order; junction bases with no gene match: 16. The CDR3 is made up of 19 amino acids. The chain's CDR3 is CASSRHPGTGELSGNTIYF. For the CDR3, the DNA is TGTGCCAGCAGCCGACATCCCGGGACAGGGGAGTTGTCCGGAAACACCATATATTTT.

The chain employs TRBV10-3 and TRBJ1-1; D is unclear. This CDR3 spans 13 amino acids. CDR1 is ENHRY and CDR2 is SYGVKD in the germline V gene. Trimming left V 6 bases short and J 6 bases short, with 14 bases between. CDR3 DNA: TGTGCCATCAGGGAGAATAAGGACGCTGAAGCTTTCTTT. Translation gives CAIRENKDAEAFF.

This rearrangement joins TRBV19 to TRBJ2-3; 7 bases are a match to TRBD1. After removal of 3 bases from V and 0 bases from J, the junction contained 6 bases not matched to a gene. This CDR3 has 16 residues. Germline V gene data show CDR1 as LNHDA and CDR2 as SQIVND (reference sequence). The CDR3 DNA sequence: TGTGCCAGTAGTATCTTGGGACAGCCCAGCACAGATACGCAGTATTTT. This sequence encodes CASSILGQPSTDTQYF.

Note on this clone: At one of its ends the junction is not consistent with the germline gene, which may arise from a read error. This chain connects TRBV14 to TRBJ1-1; D gene uncertain. There are 11 residues in the CDR3. Per the germline V gene, CDR1 is SGHDN and CDR2 is FVKESK. CDR3 residues: CASSQVNVVVF. The CDR3, as DNA: TGTGCCAGCAGCCAAGTTAACGTAGTGGTCTTT.

The V call is TRBV3-1 (or the pseudogene TRBV3-2), the J call TRBJ1-1; weak D call: TRBD1 (5 bases). There are 15 residues in the CDR3. V lost 4 bases and J 0 bases, leaving 12 bases between the germline ends. Germline values: CDR1 LGHDT, CDR2 YNNKEL (reference sequence). CDR3 residues: CASSPGHFMNTEAFF. Here the CDR3 DNA reads TGTGCCAGCAGCCCCGGACACTTCATGAACACTGAAGCTTTCTTT.

V is TRBV7-3 and J is TRBJ2-5, with D uncertain. CDR1 and CDR2 (germline): SGHTA, FQGTGA. The ends were cut back, 5 bases at V and 4 bases at J, with 11 bases in the middle. CDR3 length: 13 amino acids. The CDR3 DNA is TGTGCCAGCAGCCCGCAGCGCCGAGAGACCCAGTACTTC. Its protein is CASSPQRRETQYF.

This clone occurred once. The chain joins TRBV30 to TRBJ1-5; D is unclear. The CDR3 runs 13 residues. Germline CDR1 reads GTSNPN; CDR2 reads SVGIG (reference sequence). The ends were cut back, 1 base at V and 5 bases at J, with 9 bases in the middle. In DNA form, the CDR3 reads TGTGCCTGGAGTGGCGGGAGGGATCAGCCCCAGCATTTT. Translating gives CAWSGGRDQPQHF.

The chain combines TRBV5-1 with TRBJ1-1, with D possibly TRBD1 on 5 matching bases. Trimming shortened V by 3 bases and J by 1 base, and 19 bases separated the two germline ends. CDR3 length equals 17 residues. CDR1 and CDR2 from the germline V gene are SGHRS and YFSETQ. CDR3 nucleotides: TGCGCCAGCAGCTGGGGCGGAGATGAGCGTCGGAACACTGAAGCTTTCTTT. Protein product: CASSWGGDERRNTEAFF. The entire variable domain, with the rest obtained from reference TRBV5-1 and TRBJ1-1, is as follows: KAGVTQTPRYLIKTRGQQVTLSCSPISGHRSVSWYQQTPGQGLQFLFEYFSETQRNKGNFPGRFSGRQFSNSRSEMNVSTLELGDSALYLCASSWGGDERRNTEAFFGQGTRLTVV.

The J gene is TRBJ2-7, the V gene TRBV6-1; possibly TRBD2 for D (6 bases). This CDR3 is built from 14 residues. The germline V gene encodes CDR1 MNHNS and CDR2 SASEGT. Trimming cost V 2 bases and J 6 bases, with 14 bases left between them. CDR3 protein: CASSEWRGGVEQYF. Written as DNA, the CDR3 is TGTGCCAGCAGTGAATGGAGGGGTGGGGTCGAGCAGTACTTC.